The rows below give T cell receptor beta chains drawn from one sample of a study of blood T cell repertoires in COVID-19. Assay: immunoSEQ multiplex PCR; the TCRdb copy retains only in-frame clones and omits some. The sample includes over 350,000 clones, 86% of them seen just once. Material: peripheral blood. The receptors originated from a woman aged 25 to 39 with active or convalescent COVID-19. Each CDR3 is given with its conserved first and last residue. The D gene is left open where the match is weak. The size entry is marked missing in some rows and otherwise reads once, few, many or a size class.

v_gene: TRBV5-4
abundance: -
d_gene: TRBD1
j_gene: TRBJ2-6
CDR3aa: CASSWSVTGRAPGANVLTF
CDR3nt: TGTGCCAGCAGCTGGTCGGTGACAGGGCGGGCCCCCGGGGCCAACGTCCTGACTTTC

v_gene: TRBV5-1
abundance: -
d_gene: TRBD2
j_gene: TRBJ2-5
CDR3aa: CASSFSGGRETQYF
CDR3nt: TGCGCCAGCAGCTTTAGCGGGGGGCGGGAGACCCAGTACTTC

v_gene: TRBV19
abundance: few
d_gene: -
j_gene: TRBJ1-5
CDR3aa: CASSISGGNQPQHF
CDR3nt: TGTGCCAGTAGTATATCAGGGGGCAATCAGCCCCAGCATTTT

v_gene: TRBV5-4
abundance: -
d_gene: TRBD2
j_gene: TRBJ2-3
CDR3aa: CASSPGLAGGRGGNTQYF
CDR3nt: TGTGCCAGCAGCCCCGGACTAGCGGGAGGCCGTGGGGGTAATACGCAGTATTTT

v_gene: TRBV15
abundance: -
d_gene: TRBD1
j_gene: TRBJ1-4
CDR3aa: CATSSGTEPVLGLFF
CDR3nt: TGTGCCACCAGCAGCGGGACAGAGCCAGTGTTGGGACTGTTTTTT

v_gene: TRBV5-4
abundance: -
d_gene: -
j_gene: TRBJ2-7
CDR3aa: CASSSTSPYEQYF
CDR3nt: TGTGCCAGCAGCTCGACTAGTCCCTACGAGCAGTACTTC

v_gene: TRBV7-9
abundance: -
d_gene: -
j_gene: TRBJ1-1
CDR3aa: CASRLDSEAFF
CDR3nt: TGTGCCAGCAGACTGGACAGTGAAGCTTTCTTT

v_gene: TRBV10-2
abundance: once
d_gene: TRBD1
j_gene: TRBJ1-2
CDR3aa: CASSETGENGYTF
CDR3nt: TGCGCCAGCAGTGAAACAGGGGAAAATGGCTACACCTTC

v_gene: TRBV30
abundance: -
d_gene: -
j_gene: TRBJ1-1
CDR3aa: CALLPRGTEAFF
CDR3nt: TGTGCCCTACTCCCCCGAGGGACTGAAGCTTTCTTT

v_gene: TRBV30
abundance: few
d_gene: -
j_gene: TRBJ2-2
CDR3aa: CAWSVLRGSRELFF
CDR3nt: TGTGCCTGGAGTGTGCTCCGAGGGTCTAGGGAGCTGTTTTTT

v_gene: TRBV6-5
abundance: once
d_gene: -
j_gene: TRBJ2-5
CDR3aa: CASGGRQETQYF
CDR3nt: TGTGCCAGCGGAGGGAGACAAGAGACCCAGTACTTC

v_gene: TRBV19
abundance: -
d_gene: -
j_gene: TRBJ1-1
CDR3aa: CASSMGRQPIEAFF
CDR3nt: TGTGCCAGTAGTATGGGCCGCCAGCCGATTGAAGCTTTCTTT

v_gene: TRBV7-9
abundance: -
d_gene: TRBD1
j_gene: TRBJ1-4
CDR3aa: CASNPGQGNEKLFF
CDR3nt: TGTGCCAGCAATCCGGGACAGGGCAATGAAAAACTGTTTTTT

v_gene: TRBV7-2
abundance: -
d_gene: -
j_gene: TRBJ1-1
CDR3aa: CASSPSGIVNTEAFF
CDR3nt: TGTGCCAGCAGCCCGTCAGGGATCGTAAACACTGAAGCTTTCTTT

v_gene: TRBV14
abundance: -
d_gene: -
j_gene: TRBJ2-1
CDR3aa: CASSQAGAEQFF
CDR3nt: TGTGCCAGCAGCCAAGCAGGGGCTGAGCAGTTCTTC

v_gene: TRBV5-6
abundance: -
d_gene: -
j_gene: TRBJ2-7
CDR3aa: CASSGWRHRSYEQYF
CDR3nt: TGTGCCAGCAGCGGCTGGCGACACCGCTCCTACGAGCAGTACTTC